This TCR beta chain emerged from a study of cytomegalovirus exposure and HLA in healthy donors (dated by TCRdb to the late 2010s). Looking at the study overall: An earlier analysis of about 560 of the donors reported approximately 300 Gb of sequence data and approximately 120 million unique TCR beta sequences obtained from around 170 million T cells. An early release that covered fewer than 750 HLA-typed donors contained about 300 gigabases of sequencing data and 75 million to 100 million unique TCR sequences. The genetic ancestry cluster associated with self-reported Caucasian donors included around four fifths of the 398 genotyped donors. The study aimed to test whether cataloging public T cell receptors could reveal signatures of past pathogen exposure. The study profiled the T cell repertoires of around 700 subjects by immunosequencing and related them to cytomegalovirus serostatus. In addition to the first cohort of 666 subjects, a separate validation cohort of 130 or so different subjects was used. The study combined high-throughput TCR immunosequencing, statistical association of individual TCRs with disease status, and machine learning to predict cytomegalovirus infection status. A later analysis re-examined previously published TCR beta repertoires from just over 650 donors and added high-resolution HLA genotyping to investigate patterns of TCR occurrence. In the later analysis, no new phenotypic data were used to find candidate immune exposures; instead, reliance was placed on TCR beta sequences and their occurrence across donors. In an earlier analysis of 500 to 650 of the donors, high-throughput TCR beta sequencing was used to judge whether each TCR beta V gene segment behaved as functional or pseudogenic. Donor age, sex, ethnicity and CMV serostatus were compiled together with the repertoire data. In a later genetic analysis, genome-wide SNP genotypes for about three fifths of the roughly 670 donors were used, and that subset was treated as a discovery cohort. All discovery cohort repertoires had been generated using a single sequencing platform. HLA typing covered class I and class II loci at four-digit resolution. Typing coverage varied by locus: about 620-640 donors for A, B, C, DRB1 and DQB1; around 560 for DQA1; approximately 610 for DPA1; under 490 for DPB1. Roughly five DR-DQ haplotypes were treated as single units for association and clustering because of strong linkage in the cohort. Among some 400 genotyped donors of the cohort, an average of approximately 200,000 unique TCR beta nucleotide sequences was sequenced per donor, of which roughly 17% were non-productive.

The cohort comprised approximately 700 healthy bone marrow donors. At the time of sampling, every cohort member was nominally healthy, though immune exposures that went unrecorded were likely present. The donor tested CMV seronegative and was one of the 352 seronegative cohort members. Each donor provided a peripheral blood sample, and peripheral blood mononuclear cells were used for TCR beta sequencing. The Qiagen DNeasy Blood Extraction Kit was used to extract genomic DNA from the blood cell samples. Trimming at the junction amounts to 6 bases on V and 6 bases on J, and the germline ends lie 14 bases apart. Per the germline V gene, MNHEY is the CDR1 and SVGAGI is the CDR2. Measured from the cysteine to the phenylalanine, the CDR3 is 13 residues long. The DNA shown is the 39-base CDR3, in frame from base 1. For this clone: Which antigen it targets is not known.

Broader findings and caveats from the paper: For the cohort, immune exposure information was limited to CMV serostatus. Cytomegalovirus status was reported to be diagnosed by the classifier with high specificity and sensitivity in both the original and validation cohorts. V-gene and J-gene trimming of TCR beta chains was associated with a missense DCLRE1C variant in a later genetic analysis, and the association was replicated in an independent cohort. In an earlier analysis of 587 of the donors, most TCR beta V segments appeared in productive rearrangements about 87% or about 30% of the time, broadly matching IMGT annotations. Only TCR beta chains were sequenced in this cohort, and the absence of alpha or paired-chain data limited detectable features. Compared with the approximately 670-donor mean, donors in an Asian-associated ancestry cluster had fewer N-insertions in productive TCRs, according to a later genetic analysis. Several of the top co-occurrence clusters appeared to be linked to parvovirus B19, influenza, CMV and Epstein-Barr virus, according to a later analysis. The sequencing pipeline was judged likely to have produced a cluster of highly shared sequence variants as a technical artifact. In a later analysis, HLA-associated TCR beta chains showed more clonal expansion and lower generation probabilities than non-associated chains that were equally common. Because some donors lacked HLA typing at each locus, the association tests relied only on the typed subset. A few of the identified cytomegalovirus-associated TCR beta chains were confirmed in vitro to be specific for cytomegalovirus antigens. Across donors, most TCR sequences were observed very rarely, whereas some public TCRs were present in many individuals. Strong co-occurrence of HLA alleles, especially DR and DQ, made assigning TCR associations to individual alleles difficult. The authors suggested that the approach could potentially be generalized to other disease states and immunological phenotypes. A further reported finding was that TCR beta sequences accurately predicted the HLA-A and HLA-B alleles for most subjects in the first cohort. Correlated functional status among segregating V segments might reflect linkage disequilibrium, but an unknown experimental factor could not be ruled out. Some IMGT-functional V segments, including TRBV6-2 and TRBV6-3, could not be told apart with the 87-base-pair reads, so those segments were excluded. Most CMV-associated TCR beta chains appeared to be HLA-restricted in a later analysis, and the HLA associations seemed to be driven largely by CMV exposure. The study gave a list of 150 to 200 TCR beta chains associated with cytomegalovirus. In a later analysis, the rate of TCR association differed among HLA loci, with DRB1 alleles having the most associated TCRs and HLA-C alleles having the fewest. The presence/absence analyses assumed that sequencing depth was roughly uniform across donors, and that assumption may not be true. The earlier analysis of approximately 540 of the donors excluded around 17 rarely observed V segments, including chromosome 9 orphons, because counts were too low. Specific HLA alleles were associated with 15,000 to 20,000 TCR beta sequences at a false discovery rate of 0.05 in a later analysis.

The library was generated by the immunoSEQ multiplex PCR assay. For the multiplex PCR, a mixture combining 60 forward primers for TCR Vbeta segments and 13 reverse primers for TCR Jbeta segments was used. A multiplex PCR assay on genomic DNA amplified the CDR3 region of rearranged TCR beta genes. On the Illumina HiSeq System, the amplified TCR beta libraries were sequenced as 87-base-pair reads. The original methods were these. In a later analysis, tens of millions of unique TCR beta chains were counted across the roughly 670 repertoires, and around 10 million of these chains were shared by at least two donors. Raw reads were error-corrected and collapsed into unique sequences by a nearest-neighbor algorithm in which closely related sequences were merged to remove PCR and sequencing errors. To assign V, D and J gene segments, CDR3 sequences were aligned to IMGT reference sequences. For a sequence to be retained, a match of at least six nucleotides to both a V gene segment and a J gene segment was required. Rearrangements were called productive when the CDR3 lacked stop codons and stayed in frame with V and J; all others were non-productive. Following IMGT convention, CDR3 was defined as the stretch from the second conserved V-encoded cysteine to the conserved J-encoded phenylalanine. Sequences without an unambiguous match to a single V gene segment were excluded from the earlier analysis of several hundred of the donors. An earlier analysis of 450 to 650 of the donors called V segments functional above 56.7% productive rearrangements and segregating when the between-donor standard deviation exceeded 5%. A statistical classification framework was built for diagnosing cytomegalovirus status from the catalog of TCR beta chain sequences. In a later analysis, TCR nucleotide sequences were compared against IMGT/GENE-DB human TR gene sequences so that V and J genes could be assigned. Using the TCRdist pipeline, a later analysis assigned CDR3 sequences along with most-parsimonious VDJ recombination scenarios. A later analysis defined each TCR beta chain by its CDR3 amino acid sequence plus V-gene family, and excluded reads lacking a unique V-gene family. As a way to deal with suspected cross-contamination and a sequencing artifact, a later analysis dropped approximately 570 nucleotide sequences that were highly shared and had low generation probability. A later analysis calculated a clonal expansion index for each public chain from normalized within-repertoire ranks of inferred template counts. Generation probabilities in a later analysis came from a VDJ recombination model fitted to out-of-frame rearrangements, and those results were checked against IGoR. In a later analysis, hypergeometric tests were used to score TCR-TCR, TCR-HLA and TCR-CMV co-occurrence, with a repertoire-size bias correction applied to TCR pairs. A later analysis estimated false discovery rates by permuting HLA or CMV assignments 20 times. A later analysis grouped co-occurring TCRs with DBSCAN, adding TCRdist sequence similarity when clustering within HLA-allele-positive subsets. Repertoires with fewer than 30,000 or more than 120,000 public chains were left out of co-occurrence clustering, as were about five repertoires with anomalous nucleotide sharing. The table comes from immuneACCESS by way of TCRdb, which keeps in-frame sequences with V and J called. Part of the clones is missing from these tables; in studies checked, under half for an unresolved V gene and the rest for unknown reasons. Clone size and V and J calls were adopted from that table, with D and trimming inferred from the DNA. Per the sample table, the count is around 140,000 clones. The ten most abundant clones make up 0.9% to 1% of the sample.

Sequencing input: PBMCs. The chain is made from TRBV6-5 and TRBJ1-2; the D gene is not confidently resolved. The sequence came from a male donor in good health and CMV-seronegative. The nucleotides are TGTGCCAGCAGCCCGGCTAGCCCCAATGGCTACACCTTC. Its translation reads: CASSPASPNGYTF.